This entry concerns a single T cell receptor (beta chain). Its antigen is as yet unknown. These data originate in a study of T cell responses to AZD1222 COVID-19 vaccine. Broader study findings: Only six or seven AZD1222 recipients were seropositive at baseline. Possibly, clonal diversity was underestimated; donors were largely white British and included more females.

Clones were read by immunoSEQ multiplex PCR, and TCRdb kept only the in-frame ones, dropping some. The profile shows over 130,000 clones, 85% to 90% of them singletons. The CDR3 has 16 residues. V was clipped by 6 bases and J by 2 bases; unmatched bases: 11. Germline-derived CDR1 and CDR2 are MDHEN and SYDVKM. The genes are TRBV28 and TRBJ1-1; 8 bases match TRBD1. The sample was peripheral blood, taken 28 days after the second AZD1222 dose. This clonotype was obtained from an adult who received the AZD1222 COVID-19 vaccine. The CDR3 loop is CASSPAGTGTNTEAFF. The CDR3 nucleotides are TGTGCCAGCAGCCCCGCCGGGACAGGAACTAACACTGAAGCTTTCTTT.